One sample yielded the 11 T cell receptor beta chains listed below, sequenced in a study of OX40 agonist ivuxolimab in advanced cancers. Data came from immunoSEQ multiplex PCR; TCRdb stores just in-frame clones and leaves some out. The data show approximately 63,000 clones, with around 79% seen just once and approximately 10% held by the top ten. The source was CD4+ or CD8+ T cells sorted from blood, collected in a trial of the OX40 agonist ivuxolimab. The receptors come from an adult with an advanced solid tumor such as melanoma, head and neck, liver or kidney cancer.

CDR3 residues: CASSGGTVHEQYF. The CDR3 region has the DNA TGTGCCAGCAGCGGAGGGACAGTTCACGAGCAGTACTTC. The chain recombines TRBV7-9 with TRBJ2-7, with a possible D match to TRBD1 (7 bases). The CDR3 consists of 13 residues. V lost 5 bases and J 5 bases, leaving 13 bases between the germline ends. Per the germline V gene, CDR1 is SEHNR and CDR2 is FQNEAQ (reference sequence).

J is TRBJ2-4 and V is TRBV19, with 8 bases aligning to TRBD2. Germline CDR1 LNHDA, CDR2 SQIVND (reference sequence). The CDR3 has 17 amino acids. Losses at the gene ends were 3 bases for V and 1 base for J; bases not matched to a gene: 8. CDR3 protein: CASSMSSGGGAKNIQYF. CDR3 bases: TGTGCCAGTAGTATGTCGTCGGGAGGGGGGGCCAAAAACATTCAGTACTTC. Full variable domain (outside the CDR3, taken from reference TRBV19 and TRBJ2-4): DGGITQSPKYLFRKEGQNVTLSCEQNLNHDAMYWYRQDPGQGLRLIYYSQIVNDFQKGDIAEGYSVSREKKESFPLTVTSAQKNPTAFYLCASSMSSGGGAKNIQYFGAGTRLSVL.

The chain employs TRBV4-1 and TRBJ2-7, with D perhaps matching TRBD2 (7 bases). The CDR3 totals 15 residues. Germline values: CDR1 MGHRA, CDR2 YSYEKL. V shed 2 bases and J shed 2 bases, with 13 bases lying between them. The CDR3 spells CASSQLGGGAYEQYF. The CDR3 DNA reads as TGCGCCAGCAGCCAATTGGGGGGGGGCGCCTACGAGCAGTACTTC.

The chain combines TRBV2 with TRBJ1-1; D is uncertain. The germline V and J ends were trimmed by 5 bases and 1 base, with 8 bases remaining between them. The CDR3 spans 13 residues. Germline V gene lookup returns CDR1 SNHLY and CDR2 FYNNEI. The CDR3 here is CASSHYANTEAFF. The CDR3 bases are TGTGCCAGCAGTCATTACGCGAACACTGAAGCTTTCTTT.

J is TRBJ2-5 and V is TRBV5-1; TRBD1 matches at 9 bases. CDR3 size: 15 residues. With 4 bases clipped from V and 4 bases from J, the junction kept 8 bases outside the gene matches. Germline V gives CDR1 SGHRS, CDR2 YFSETQ. CDR3 in amino acids: CASSTGQGTRETQYF. The CDR3 DNA is TGCGCCAGCAGCACCGGACAGGGGACCCGAGAGACCCAGTACTTC.

This chain's CDR3 is CASSLAGGGANVLTF. The CDR3 nucleotides read TGTGCCAGCAGCTTAGCAGGAGGTGGGGCCAACGTCCTGACTTTC. The chain combines TRBV11-2 with TRBJ2-6; tentatively, D is TRBD2 (5 bases). Trimming removed 1 base from V and 3 bases from J, with 7 bases in between. CDR3 length: 15 residues. The germline V gene has CDR1 SGHAT and CDR2 FQNNGV.

In its sample, this clone is medium-sized (0.01 to 0.1%). The rearrangement joins TRBV20-1 to TRBJ2-1; no firm D call. The CDR3 runs 11 residues. Trimming shortened V by 5 bases and J by 7 bases, and 9 bases separated the two germline ends. In germline, CDR1 is DFQATT, CDR2 SNEGSKA (reference sequence). CDR3 sequence: CSASPPNEQFF. In nucleotides, the CDR3 is TGCAGTGCTTCCCCCCCAAATGAGCAGTTCTTC.

The rearrangement uses TRBV13 and TRBJ2-3; the match to TRBD2 covers 11 bases. This CDR3 is built from 16 residues. The V segment lost 2 bases and the J segment 0 bases; nucleotides outside the gene matches: 1. Germline V CDR1 and CDR2: PRHDT, FYEKMQ (reference sequence). The CDR3 DNA follows: TGTGCCAGCAGCTTAACTAGCGGGGGAAGCACAGATACGCAGTATTTT. Protein sequence: CASSLTSGGSTDTQYF.

V is TRBV19 and J is TRBJ2-5, with D unresolved. Trimming stripped 4 bases from V and 4 bases from J, with 13 bases between. This CDR3 spans 14 amino acids. The germline gives CDR1 LNHDA, CDR2 SQIVND (reference sequence). The CDR3 nucleotides are TGTGCCAGTAGTAGGACGGAGCCCCGAGAGACCCAGTACTTC. It specifies CASSRTEPRETQYF.

The chain joins TRBV5-8 to TRBJ1-1; D remains unclear. This CDR3 is 13 amino acids long. The V gene lost 7 bases and the J gene lost 0 bases, with 10 bases spanning the gap. Germline V gene data show CDR1 as SGHTS and CDR2 as YDEGEE. The CDR3 DNA is TGTGCCAGCCAGGCAGGCCTGAACACTGAAGCTTTCTTT. It codes for CASQAGLNTEAFF.

V and J are TRBV27 and TRBJ1-5; D is unresolved. The germline V gene has CDR1 MNHEY and CDR2 SMNVEV (reference sequence). V was pared by 0 bases and J by 0 bases, with 6 bases between. The CDR3 consists of 15 residues. The CDR3 protein is CASSLSLGSNQPQHF. CDR3 bases: TGTGCCAGCAGTTTATCTTTAGGTAGCAATCAGCCCCAGCATTTT.